This T cell receptor (beta chain) was profiled in a study of T cell repertoires in cytomegalovirus infection. Study-level points and caveats: CMV-specific TCR beta clonotypes restricted by HLA-C dominated the ex vivo response.

A single record per CDR3 protein comes from TCRdb applying MiXCR to the reads. The sample lists 130,000 or so distinct CDR3 sequences; about 6.3% were seen once. This clonotype was detected ten times or more. The antigen is unknown. The germline gives CDR1 SGHTA, CDR2 FQGNSA. Unmatched junction bases numbered 15, after V lost 4 bases and J lost 7 bases. This CDR3 is built from 16 residues. This chain connects TRBV7-2 to TRBJ1-1; 7 nucleotides match TRBD1. Sequencing was performed on PBMCs. This clonotype originated in a human donor in good health (CMV status not recorded). Some clones in this sample may be carry-over from other donors' samples. The CDR3 here is CASSSRQGEKFFEAFF. The CDR3 coding sequence is TGTGCCAGCAGCTCCCGACAGGGTGAAAAGTTTTTTGAAGCTTTCTTT.